This T cell receptor beta chain appears in the sequencing data of a study of cytomegalovirus exposure and HLA in healthy donors. Germline V CDR1 and CDR2: MGHRA, YSYEKL. This CDR3 is built from 16 residues. The V gene end was trimmed by 5 bases and the J gene end by 3 bases; junction bases not matched to a gene: 6. Findings and caveats of the study: The study found most TCR sequences rare, yet found some public TCRs in many donors. Analyses of presence/absence relied on an assumption of roughly uniform sequencing depth across donors.

As regards this clone: The antigen is not known.

Both 60 Vbeta primers and 13 Jbeta primers went into the PCR. Here immunoSEQ multiplex PCR was the method, and the copy in TCRdb shows in-frame clones only, minus some. This repertoire includes some 70,000 clones. This TCR was recovered from a female donor in good health and CMV-seropositive. V is TRBV4-1 and J is TRBJ2-1, with 11 bases identical to TRBD1. The sequenced sample consisted of PBMCs. As DNA, the CDR3 is TGCGCCAGCAGCGTGGGGGGGACAGGGGGCTACAATGAGCAGTTCTTC. Translating it yields CASSVGGTGGYNEQFF.